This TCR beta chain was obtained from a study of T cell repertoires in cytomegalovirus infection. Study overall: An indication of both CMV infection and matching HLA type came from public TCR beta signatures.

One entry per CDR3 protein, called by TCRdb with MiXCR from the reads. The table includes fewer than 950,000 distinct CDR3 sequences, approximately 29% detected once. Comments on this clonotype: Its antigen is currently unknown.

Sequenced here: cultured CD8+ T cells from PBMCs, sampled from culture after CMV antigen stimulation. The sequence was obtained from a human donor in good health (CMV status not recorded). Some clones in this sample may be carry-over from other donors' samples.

This CDR3 is CASSPYAGGPTDEQFF. CDR3 DNA sequence: TGTGCCAGCAGCCCGTACGCGGGGGGGCCTACGGATGAGCAGTTCTTC. V gene TRBV11-3 combines with J gene TRBJ2-1; 9 bases align to TRBD2. CDR1 is SGHNT and CDR2 is YENEEA in the germline V gene. Trimming removed 5 bases from V and 8 bases from J; junction bases left unmatched: 13. The CDR3 loop spans 16 amino acids.